A selection of T cell receptor beta chains follows, all from one sample in a study of blood T cells in healthy people across ages. Each CDR3 protein gets one entry after TCRdb re-called the 5' RACE reads with MiXCR. The data contain around 1,700,000 distinct CDR3 sequences, under 30% of them singletons. Sequenced: blood. The receptor source for this set is a woman under 40 in good health. The CDR3 runs from the conserved cysteine through the conserved F or W. The order of the fields is D gene, clone size, V gene, J gene, CDR3 protein, CDR3 DNA. The D gene is left open where the match is weak. Size tells how often a clone was seen (once, few, many) or the class of an expanded clone, and some rows leave it out.

D gene: .; clone size: few; V gene: TRBV20-1; J gene: TRBJ1-5; CDR3 protein: CSATRFQGISNQPQHF; CDR3 DNA: TGCAGTGCTACGCGCTTCCAGGGTATTAGCAATCAGCCCCAGCATTTT
D gene: .; clone size: many; V gene: TRBV19; J gene: TRBJ2-5; CDR3 protein: CASSRQLQETQYF; CDR3 DNA: TGTGCCAGTAGTAGACAGCTACAAGAGACCCAGTACTTC
D gene: .; clone size: .; V gene: TRBV30; J gene: TRBJ2-7; CDR3 protein: CAWSMATGYYEEQYF; CDR3 DNA: TGTGCCTGGAGTATGGCGACAGGATATTACGAAGAGCAGTACTTC
D gene: .; clone size: .; V gene: TRBV7-2; J gene: TRBJ2-7; CDR3 protein: CASSLPLGRGDSYEQYF; CDR3 DNA: TGTGCCAGCAGCTTACCCTTGGGCAGGGGTGATTCCTACGAGCAGTACTTC
D gene: TRBD1; clone size: .; V gene: TRBV29-1; J gene: TRBJ1-2; CDR3 protein: CSVEDREGNYGHTF; CDR3 DNA: TGCAGCGTTGAGGACAGGGAGGGAAACTATGGCCACACCTTC
D gene: TRBD2; clone size: .; V gene: TRBV7-2; J gene: TRBJ2-1; CDR3 protein: CASGRIAGSSYNEQFF; CDR3 DNA: TGTGCCAGCGGCCGAATAGCGGGTAGCTCCTACAATGAGCAGTTCTTC
D gene: TRBD1; clone size: .; V gene: TRBV10-3; J gene: TRBJ2-7; CDR3 protein: CAIVGTGSYEQYF; CDR3 DNA: TGTGCCATCGTAGGGACAGGGTCGTACGAGCAGTACTTC
D gene: TRBD1; clone size: .; V gene: TRBV12-3/TRBV12-4; J gene: TRBJ1-2; CDR3 protein: CASNLGGSYGYTF; CDR3 DNA: TGTGCCAGCAACCTAGGGGGCAGCTATGGCTACACCTTC
D gene: TRBD2; clone size: few; V gene: TRBV3-1; J gene: TRBJ2-3; CDR3 protein: CASSQDNSGSSDTQYF; CDR3 DNA: TGTGCCAGCAGCCAAGACAATAGCGGGAGTTCAGATACGCAGTATTTT
D gene: TRBD1; clone size: .; V gene: TRBV12-3/TRBV12-4; J gene: TRBJ1-2; CDR3 protein: CASSPGQGMYNYGYTF; CDR3 DNA: TGTGCCAGCAGCCCCGGACAGGGAATGTATAACTATGGCTACACCTTC
D gene: .; clone size: .; V gene: TRBV10-3; J gene: TRBJ1-5; CDR3 protein: CATGQSDQPQHF; CDR3 DNA: TGTGCCACAGGACAGTCCGATCAGCCCCAGCATTTT
D gene: .; clone size: .; V gene: TRBV3-1; J gene: TRBJ1-1; CDR3 protein: CASSLEDTEAFF; CDR3 DNA: TGTGCCAGCAGCCTAGAAGACACTGAAGCTTTCTTT
D gene: TRBD1; clone size: .; V gene: TRBV5-1; J gene: TRBJ1-6; CDR3 protein: CASSSTGTGAFNSPLHF; CDR3 DNA: TGCGCCAGCAGCTCAACCGGGACAGGGGCTTTTAATTCACCCCTCCACTTT
D gene: .; clone size: .; V gene: TRBV12-3/TRBV12-4; J gene: TRBJ2-1; CDR3 protein: CASSPFPGTGFYNEQFF; CDR3 DNA: TGTGCCAGCAGTCCTTTTCCTGGGACTGGATTCTACAATGAGCAGTTCTTC
D gene: TRBD2; clone size: .; V gene: TRBV4-1; J gene: TRBJ2-7; CDR3 protein: CASSQEPGLTSEQYF; CDR3 DNA: TGCGCCAGCAGCCAAGAGCCGGGACTAACGTCTGAGCAGTACTTC
D gene: TRBD2; clone size: .; V gene: TRBV5-1; J gene: TRBJ2-5; CDR3 protein: CTSSGTSGTQETQYF; CDR3 DNA: TGCACCAGCAGCGGGACTAGCGGGACCCAAGAGACCCAGTACTTC
D gene: .; clone size: many; V gene: TRBV5-6; J gene: TRBJ1-2; CDR3 protein: CASSLDPTGAYGYTF; CDR3 DNA: TGTGCCAGCAGCTTGGACCCCACCGGTGCCTATGGCTACACCTTC
D gene: TRBD2; clone size: .; V gene: TRBV29-1; J gene: TRBJ2-1; CDR3 protein: CSVELAGGGNEQFF; CDR3 DNA: TGCAGCGTTGAACTAGCGGGAGGTGGGAATGAGCAGTTCTTC
D gene: .; clone size: .; V gene: TRBV3-1; J gene: TRBJ2-2; CDR3 protein: CASSLGYPPNTGELFF; CDR3 DNA: TGTGCCAGCAGCCTGGGGTACCCACCCAACACCGGGGAGCTGTTTTTT
D gene: .; clone size: few; V gene: TRBV4-1; J gene: TRBJ1-1; CDR3 protein: CASNEGHLRNTEAFF; CDR3 DNA: TGCGCCAGCAATGAGGGACACCTCAGGAACACTGAAGCTTTCTTT
D gene: .; clone size: few; V gene: TRBV5-1; J gene: TRBJ2-3; CDR3 protein: CASSWPRETTDTQYF; CDR3 DNA: TGCGCCAGCAGCTGGCCCCGCGAAACCACAGATACGCAGTATTTT
D gene: TRBD2; clone size: few; V gene: TRBV7-9; J gene: TRBJ2-1; CDR3 protein: CASSSGLGWNEQFF; CDR3 DNA: TGTGCCAGCAGCTCGGGACTAGGGTGGAATGAGCAGTTCTTC
D gene: .; clone size: .; V gene: TRBV5-5; J gene: TRBJ2-5; CDR3 protein: CASSLQGAGVVETQYF; CDR3 DNA: TGTGCCAGCAGCCTCCAGGGGGCGGGGGTGGTAGAGACCCAGTACTTC
D gene: TRBD1; clone size: few; V gene: TRBV20-1; J gene: TRBJ1-1; CDR3 protein: CSAGRTGGFSEAFF; CDR3 DNA: TGCAGTGCTGGCCGGACAGGGGGCTTTTCTGAAGCTTTCTTT
D gene: TRBD2; clone size: .; V gene: TRBV20-1; J gene: TRBJ2-5; CDR3 protein: CSARDPAGSQATQYF; CDR3 DNA: TGCAGTGCTAGAGATCCAGCGGGGAGTCAAGCGACCCAGTACTTC
D gene: .; clone size: .; V gene: TRBV3-1; J gene: TRBJ1-2; CDR3 protein: CASSPGDGGGYTF; CDR3 DNA: TGTGCCAGCAGCCCAGGGGATGGCGGTGGCTACACCTTC
D gene: .; clone size: .; V gene: TRBV7-2; J gene: TRBJ1-1; CDR3 protein: CASSLSAGGTEAFF; CDR3 DNA: TGTGCCAGCAGCTTATCCGCCGGAGGGACTGAAGCTTTCTTT
D gene: .; clone size: many; V gene: TRBV12-3/TRBV12-4; J gene: TRBJ2-5; CDR3 protein: CASSRPGNQETQYF; CDR3 DNA: TGTGCCAGCAGTCGTCCCGGGAACCAAGAGACCCAGTACTTC
D gene: TRBD1; clone size: .; V gene: TRBV27; J gene: TRBJ2-2; CDR3 protein: CTTRARGRTGELFF; CDR3 DNA: TGTACCACCAGAGCCAGGGGGCGAACCGGGGAGCTGTTTTTT
D gene: .; clone size: many; V gene: TRBV20-1; J gene: TRBJ2-3; CDR3 protein: CSARGFYSAPGAVTQYF; CDR3 DNA: TGCAGTGCTAGAGGCTTCTATAGCGCACCGGGAGCTGTTACGCAGTATTTT
D gene: TRBD1; clone size: .; V gene: TRBV19; J gene: TRBJ2-7; CDR3 protein: CASSPFPGTGYYEQYF; CDR3 DNA: TGTGCCAGTAGTCCCTTCCCCGGGACAGGGTACTACGAGCAGTACTTC
D gene: .; clone size: .; V gene: TRBV3-1; J gene: TRBJ2-1; CDR3 protein: CASSQAISNNEQFF; CDR3 DNA: TGTGCCAGCAGCCAAGCTATATCAAACAATGAGCAGTTCTTC
D gene: .; clone size: .; V gene: TRBV6-6; J gene: TRBJ1-4; CDR3 protein: CASRETAKEKLFF; CDR3 DNA: TGTGCCTCCCGCGAAACAGCGAAAGAAAAACTGTTTTTT
D gene: TRBD1; clone size: .; V gene: TRBV6-1; J gene: TRBJ2-5; CDR3 protein: CASSEYRGTGEYF; CDR3 DNA: TGTGCCAGCAGTGAATATCGTGGGACAGGGGAGTACTTC
D gene: TRBD2; clone size: .; V gene: TRBV7-9; J gene: TRBJ2-3; CDR3 protein: CASSSRGSGRAITDTQYF; CDR3 DNA: TGTGCCAGCAGCTCGAGAGGTAGCGGGAGGGCCATCACAGATACGCAGTATTTT
D gene: .; clone size: .; V gene: TRBV5-5; J gene: TRBJ1-2; CDR3 protein: CASSAETFLANYGYTF; CDR3 DNA: TGTGCCAGCAGCGCGGAAACCTTCTTAGCTAACTATGGCTACACCTTC
D gene: TRBD1; clone size: many; V gene: TRBV28; J gene: TRBJ2-7; CDR3 protein: CASRPRTGIYEQYF; CDR3 DNA: TGTGCCAGCAGACCGCGGACAGGTATCTACGAGCAGTACTTC
D gene: .; clone size: few; V gene: TRBV7-9; J gene: TRBJ2-1; CDR3 protein: CASSRGQRGGNEQFF; CDR3 DNA: TGTGCCAGCAGCAGAGGACAGCGGGGAGGGAATGAGCAGTTCTTC
D gene: .; clone size: .; V gene: TRBV5-4; J gene: TRBJ2-2; CDR3 protein: CASSPGRSANTGELFF; CDR3 DNA: TGTGCCAGCAGCCCGGGGAGGTCCGCGAACACCGGGGAGCTGTTTTTT
D gene: .; clone size: few; V gene: TRBV6-6; J gene: TRBJ2-1; CDR3 protein: CASRAEAGYNEQFF; CDR3 DNA: TGTGCCAGCAGGGCGGAGGCTGGATACAATGAGCAGTTCTTC
D gene: .; clone size: few; V gene: TRBV29-1; J gene: TRBJ2-7; CDR3 protein: CSVAWPGHKYEQYF; CDR3 DNA: TGCAGCGTTGCATGGCCGGGACACAAATACGAGCAGTACTTC
D gene: .; clone size: .; V gene: TRBV2; J gene: TRBJ2-7; CDR3 protein: CASSEKGQGPYEQYF; CDR3 DNA: TGTGCCAGCAGTGAAAAGGGGCAGGGGCCCTACGAGCAGTACTTC
D gene: .; clone size: .; V gene: TRBV9; J gene: TRBJ1-5; CDR3 protein: CASSVGHGNNQPQHF; CDR3 DNA: TGTGCCAGCAGCGTAGGGCACGGGAATAATCAGCCCCAGCATTTT
D gene: TRBD2; clone size: many; V gene: TRBV29-1; J gene: TRBJ2-1; CDR3 protein: CSVGTSGRTREQFF; CDR3 DNA: TGCAGCGTTGGGACTAGCGGGAGAACACGGGAGCAGTTCTTC
D gene: .; clone size: .; V gene: TRBV20-1; J gene: TRBJ1-2; CDR3 protein: CSASLGTRDGYTF; CDR3 DNA: TGCAGTGCTAGTCTTGGGACGAGAGATGGCTACACCTTC